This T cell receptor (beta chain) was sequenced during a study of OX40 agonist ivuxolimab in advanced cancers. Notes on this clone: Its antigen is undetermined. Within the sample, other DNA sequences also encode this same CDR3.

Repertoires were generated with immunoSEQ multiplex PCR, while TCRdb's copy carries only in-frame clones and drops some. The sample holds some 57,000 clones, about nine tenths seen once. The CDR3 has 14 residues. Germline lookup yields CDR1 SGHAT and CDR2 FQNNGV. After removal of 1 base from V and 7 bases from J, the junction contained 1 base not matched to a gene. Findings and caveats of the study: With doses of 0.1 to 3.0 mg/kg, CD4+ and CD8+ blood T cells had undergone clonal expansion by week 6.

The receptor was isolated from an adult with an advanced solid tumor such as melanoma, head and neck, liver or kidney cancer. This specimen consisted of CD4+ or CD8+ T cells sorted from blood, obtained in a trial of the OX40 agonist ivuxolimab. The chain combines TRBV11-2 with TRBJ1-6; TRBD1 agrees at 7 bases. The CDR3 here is CASSLGQGNSPLHF. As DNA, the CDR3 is TGTGCCAGCAGCTTAGGACAGGGAAATTCACCCCTCCACTTT. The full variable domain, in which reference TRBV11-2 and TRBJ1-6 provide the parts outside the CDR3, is EAGVAQSPRYKIIEKRQSVAFWCNPISGHATLYWYQQILGQGPKLLIQFQNNGVVDDSQLPKDRFSAERLKGVDSTLKIQPAKLEDSAVYLCASSLGQGNSPLHFGNGTRLTVT.